These 6 T cell receptor beta chains came from one sample sequenced in a study of sequential checkpoint blockade in melanoma. Assay used: immunoSEQ multiplex PCR; TCRdb lists only in-frame clones, some missing. Of 15,000 to 20,000 clones listed, approximately 74% are singletons. Regarding treatment: randomized to nivolumab then ipilimumab (arm A) or the reverse (arm B). The sequenced sample was CD8+ T cells sorted from blood (inferred from file names), obtained from a patient given nivolumab and ipilimumab in sequence. The origin of the receptors is a human donor with melanoma.

This rearrangement joins TRBV11-2 to TRBJ2-5; 10 bases fit TRBD2. J gave up 4 bases and V 5 bases, and 13 bases lay outside the gene matches. Germline V gives CDR1 SGHAT, CDR2 FQNNGV. The CDR3 is 17 residues long. CDR3 sequence (DNA): TGTGCCAGCAGCCCTGGGGTTAGCGGGGGGCCCCGAGAGACCCAGTACTTC. Protein sequence: CASSPGVSGGPRETQYF.

This clone has a single count. CDR3 in amino acids: CASSQDYGVSSYEQYF. Written as DNA, the CDR3 is TGCGCCAGCAGCCAAGATTACGGGGTCAGCAGCTACGAGCAGTACTTC. The rearrangement links TRBV4-1 to TRBJ2-7; weak D call: TRBD2 (5 bases). The germline V and J ends were trimmed by 0 bases and 3 bases, with 15 bases remaining between them. The CDR3 extends over 16 amino acids. CDR1 and CDR2 from the germline V gene are MGHRA and YSYEKL.

The chain combines TRBV29-1 with TRBJ2-7; no firm D call. The CDR3 totals 12 residues. V lost 4 bases and J 4 bases, leaving 11 bases between the germline ends. Germline V gene lookup returns CDR1 SQVTM and CDR2 ANQGSEA. CDR3 nucleotide sequence: TGCAGCGTTGTGGTTAGACTTTACGAGCAGTACTTC. Its translation is CSVVVRLYEQYF.

The gene calls are TRBV6-1 and TRBJ1-2; D gene ambiguous. The CDR3 is 14 residues long. V was cut by 1 base and J by 5 bases, with 11 bases left in between. Germline V gene lookup returns CDR1 MNHNS and CDR2 SASEGT. For the CDR3, the DNA is TGTGCCAGCAGTGAAGGTCCTGCTAGGTATGGCTACACCTTC. Translated: CASSEGPARYGYTF.

The genes are TRBV21-1 and TRBJ2-5; the table's D call, TRBD1, has no DNA check behind it. The DNA end lines up better with TRBJ2-7; the J call may be wrong. TRBV21-1 is termed a pseudogene. This CDR3 is 14 amino acids long. The DNA for the CDR3 is TGTGCCAGCAGCAAAGCGTGGACAACCTACGAGCAGTACTTC. Translated: CASSKAWTTYEQYF.

The chain recombines TRBV4-3 with TRBJ2-1; no reliable D call. The germline V gene encodes CDR1 LGHNA and CDR2 YSLEER. Trimming removed 0 bases at V and 8 bases at J, with 17 bases between. The CDR3 length is 16 residues. CDR3 protein: CASSQESIGSQDEQFF. DNA for the CDR3: TGCGCCAGCAGCCAAGAAAGTATAGGATCCCAGGATGAGCAGTTCTTC.